This T cell receptor beta chain stems from a study of T cells in Graves' hyperthyroidism and ophthalmopathy. On this clonotype: Antigen: not known.

Template material for amplifying TCR beta CDR3 regions consisted of RNA transcripts. The HTBI primer set was used in a first-round RT-PCR of the TCR CDR3. Each CDR3 protein gets one entry after TCRdb re-called the multiplex PCR reads with MiXCR. The sample consists of around 580,000 distinct CDR3 sequences, approximately 16% of them appearing once. The CDR3 has 15 amino acids. Germline-derived CDR1 and CDR2 are SGHTA and FQGNSA. Trimming shortened V by 5 bases and J by 4 bases, and 15 bases separated the two germline ends. The authors took PBMCs from 9.5 to 10 ml fresh peripheral blood. Overall study results and limits: Ophthalmopathy, as predicted by the model, came a median about seven months after the prediction. Most clonotypes expanded in thyroid above 0.001 were likewise present in blood.

The sample consisted of blood. V and J are TRBV7-2 and TRBJ1-3; D is ambiguous. The clonotype comes from a woman aged 18-29 years with Graves' hyperthyroidism. CDR3 in DNA: TGTGCCAGCAGCCTAAGGGAGGGTGGAGGAAACACCATATATTTT. Its translation is CASSLREGGGNTIYF.